These 18 T cell receptor beta chains were sequenced from one sample in a study of cytomegalovirus exposure and HLA in healthy donors. The PCR used 60 Vbeta and 13 Jbeta primers. TCRdb's copy holds only in-frame clones and misses some; the assay was immunoSEQ multiplex PCR. The sample lists 90,000 to 100,000 clones; approximately 76% were seen once. Input material: PBMCs. The receptors come from a woman in her sixties or seventies in good health and CMV-seropositive.

This chain joins TRBV21-1 and TRBJ2-7; the table's D call TRBD1 went unverified against the DNA. TRBV21-1 is shown as a pseudogene. The length of the CDR3 is 13 residues. The DNA of the CDR3 is TGTGCCAGCAGCATATCCAGGGGTGCTGAGCAGTACTTC. It yields the protein CASSISRGAEQYF.

The V and J genes are TRBV6-5 and TRBJ1-2, with TRBD1 matching over 10 bases. The CDR3 totals 14 residues. Trimming at V came to 5 bases and at J to 2 bases, leaving 2 bases not matched to a gene. From germline, CDR1 is MNHEY and CDR2 SVGAGI. The CDR3 loop is CASSRGQGNYGYTF. The CDR3, as DNA: TGTGCCAGCAGTAGGGGACAGGGGAACTATGGCTACACCTTC.

V is TRBV27 and J is TRBJ2-3, with unresolved D. The germline CDR1 and CDR2 sequences are MNHEY and SMNVEV (reference sequence). The CDR3 is made up of 15 amino acids. Deletions cut 5 bases from V and 0 bases from J, with 12 bases between. CDR3 nucleotide sequence: TGTGCCAGCAGTCTGGTGGGCGCTAGCACAGATACGCAGTATTTT. It yields the protein CASSLVGASTDTQYF.

J is TRBJ2-7 and V is TRBV5-1; 9 nucleotides line up with TRBD2. This CDR3 comprises 17 residues. J was trimmed by 4 bases and V by 3 bases; bases with no gene match: 14. Germline CDR1 and CDR2: SGHRS and YFSETQ. The CDR3 nucleotides read TGCGCCAGCAGCTCCCAAAAGACTAGCGGCACCCTTTACGAGCAGTACTTC. Translating it yields CASSSQKTSGTLYEQYF.

This clone was recorded only once. This CDR3 reads CASSVGLAGVGGLQETQYF. DNA for the CDR3: TGTGCCAGCAGCGTCGGACTAGCGGGAGTGGGAGGGCTCCAAGAGACCCAGTACTTC. The V gene is TRBV9, the J gene TRBJ2-5, with TRBD2 matching 13 bases. Trimming at V came to 2 bases and at J to 1 base, leaving 11 bases not matched to a gene. The CDR3 totals 19 residues. Looked up from germline, CDR1 is SGDLS and CDR2 is YYNGEE.

The chain joins TRBV5-1 to TRBJ2-5; 16 bases are a match to TRBD2. CDR3 length: 17 amino acids. With 4 bases clipped from V and 2 bases from J, the junction kept 5 bases outside the gene matches. Germline V gene sequence: CDR1 SGHRS, CDR2 YFSETQ. CDR3 nucleotides: TGCGCCAGCAGCGGGGGACTAGCGGGAGGGTTTCAAGAGACCCAGTACTTC. It translates to CASSGGLAGGFQETQYF.

The gene calls are TRBV6-1 and TRBJ1-5, with 8 bases matching TRBD1. V shed 2 bases, J shed 9 bases, and the junction held 3 bases outside the gene matches. This CDR3 comprises 13 residues. Germline assignment: CDR1 MNHNS and CDR2 SASEGT. In nucleotides, the CDR3 is TGTGCCAGCAGTGAAACAGGGGGGAGGCCCCAGCATTTT. This gives the protein CASSETGGRPQHF.

The chain combines TRBV30 with TRBJ1-1; 7 positions match TRBD1. V gave up 3 bases and J gave up 1 base; unmatched junction bases: 5. Germline CDR1 reads GTSNPN; CDR2 reads SVGIG (reference sequence). CDR3 length equals 14 residues. The CDR3 spells CAWSWDSGNTEAFF. The CDR3 nucleotides read TGTGCCTGGAGCTGGGACAGCGGGAACACTGAAGCTTTCTTT.

V is TRBV10-2 and J is TRBJ2-1, with 11 nucleotides matching TRBD2. This CDR3 comprises 15 residues. CDR1 is WSHSY, CDR2 SAAADI, per germline. With V trimmed by 2 bases and J by 4 bases, 1 base remained unmatched. CDR3 sequence (DNA): TGCGCCAGCAGTGAGACTAGCGGGAGTTACAATGAGCAGTTCTTC. As protein: CASSETSGSYNEQFF.

The genes are TRBV18 and TRBJ1-1; D uncertain. Germline CDR1 reads KGHSH; CDR2 reads LQKENI. V shed 3 bases and J shed 8 bases, with 13 bases lying between them. The CDR3 has 13 residues. CDR3 DNA: TGTGCCAGCTCACCCCGGTCGGTCCCAGAAGCTTTCTTT. Protein: CASSPRSVPEAFF.

The chain has TRBV29-1 and TRBJ1-1; tentatively, D is TRBD1 (5 bases). This CDR3 is 14 amino acids long. The germline V and J ends were trimmed by 7 bases and 7 bases, with 22 bases remaining between them. From germline, CDR1 is SQVTM and CDR2 ANQGSEA. CDR3 bases: TGCAGCGGCGCACCTTCCGCACCCGGGGGTGAAGCTTTCTTT. This gives the protein CSGAPSAPGGEAFF.

This clone turned up a few times. The V call is TRBV2, the J call TRBJ1-1; a possible D gene is TRBD1 (5 bases). V gave up 7 bases and J gave up 2 bases, with 20 bases separating them. This CDR3 has 16 residues. Germline assignment: CDR1 SNHLY and CDR2 FYNNEI. The CDR3 loop is CASTQGRGWGNTEAFF. The DNA for the CDR3 is TGTGCCAGCACCCAAGGGAGGGGATGGGGCAACACTGAAGCTTTCTTT.

The chain recombines TRBV6-5 with TRBJ2-7, with TRBD2 matching 10 bases. The ends lost 4 bases at V and 2 bases at J; junction bases unmatched: 5. This CDR3 contains 15 residues. Germline V gives CDR1 MNHEY, CDR2 SVGAGI. Written as DNA, the CDR3 is TGTGCCAGCAGTTTCTCACTAGCGGGGCCCTACGAGCAGTACTTC. It codes for CASSFSLAGPYEQYF.

The J gene is TRBJ2-2, the V gene TRBV19; D is possibly TRBD1 (5 bases). Germline V gene data show CDR1 as LNHDA and CDR2 as SQIVND (reference sequence). The CDR3 runs 15 residues. Trimming cost V 8 bases and J 1 base, with 14 bases left between them. For the CDR3, the DNA is TGTGCCAGTGCTGACAGAGACCTGAACACCGGGGAGCTGTTTTTT. Its protein is CASADRDLNTGELFF.

The genes are TRBV6-1 and TRBJ2-5, with 12 bases fitting TRBD2. The V gene end was trimmed by 6 bases and the J gene end by 5 bases; junction bases not matched to a gene: 7. The CDR3 contains 15 residues. Looked up from germline, CDR1 is MNHNS and CDR2 is SASEGT. DNA of the CDR3: TGTGCCAGCAGGACTAGCGGGAGTCAATTCGAGACCCAGTACTTC. Protein: CASRTSGSQFETQYF.

The chain joins TRBV7-2 to TRBJ1-3, with TRBD1 as a possible D gene (5 bases). The CDR3 is 17 amino acids. The V gene's germline CDR1 is SGHTA and CDR2 FQGNSA. Between the trimmed V and J ends, which lost 1 base and 2 bases, there was a span of 15 bases. The CDR3 here is CASSLVSGNVAGNTIYF. The CDR3 DNA is TGTGCCAGCAGCTTAGTATCAGGGAATGTAGCTGGAAACACCATATATTTT.

This chain uses TRBV30 with TRBJ2-7; D remains unclear. The germline V gene has CDR1 GTSNPN and CDR2 SVGIG (reference sequence). The V gene lost 0 bases and the J gene lost 3 bases, with 6 bases spanning the gap. The CDR3 spans 12 residues. Written as DNA, the CDR3 is TGTGCCTGGAGTGTCGGTAGCTACGAGCAGTACTTC. The encoded protein is CAWSVGSYEQYF.

The chain couples TRBV15 to TRBJ2-2; TRBD2 matches 8 bases. The V gene's germline CDR1 is LNHNV and CDR2 YYDKDF (reference sequence). V shed 0 bases, J shed 4 bases, and the junction held 7 bases outside the gene matches. The CDR3 spans 17 residues. The CDR3 spells CATSRDQAGVGTGELFF. Written as DNA, the CDR3 is TGTGCCACCAGCAGAGATCAAGCGGGAGTAGGCACCGGGGAGCTGTTTTTT. The whole variable domain, remainder taken from reference TRBV15 and TRBJ2-2, is DAMVIQNPRYQVTQFGKPVTLSCSQTLNHNVMYWYQQKSSQAPKLLFHYYDKDFNNEADTPDNFQSRRPNTSFCFLDIRSPGLGDTAMYLCATSRDQAGVGTGELFFGEGSRLTVL.